The 25 T cell receptor beta chains presented below share a single source sample, sequenced in a study of blood T cell repertoires in COVID-19. Assay used: immunoSEQ multiplex PCR; TCRdb lists only in-frame clones, some missing. The table includes around 250,000 clones, approximately 85% detected once. Sequencing was carried out using PBMCs or T cells enriched from blood (not recorded which). These TCRs come from a woman aged 45-65 years who had recovered from COVID-19.

The chain employs TRBV28 and TRBJ2-5, with 8 bases lining up with TRBD2. The CDR3 is 14 residues long. In germline, CDR1 is MDHEN, CDR2 SYDVKM. Trimming removed 7 bases from V and 5 bases from J; junction bases left unmatched: 9. The CDR3 loop is CASMVAGNRETQYF. CDR3 sequence (DNA): TGTGCCAGCATGGTAGCGGGAAATCGGGAGACCCAGTACTTC. The whole variable domain, remainder taken from reference TRBV28 and TRBJ2-5, is DVKVTQSSRYLVKRTGEKVFLECVQDMDHENMFWYRQDPGLGLRLIYFSYDVKMKEKGDIPEGYSVSREKKERFSLILESASTNQTSMYLCASMVAGNRETQYFGPGTRLLVL.

The rearrangement uses TRBV7-9 and TRBJ1-3; 8 bases fit TRBD1. The V and J ends lost 6 bases and 0 bases, in that order; junction bases with no gene match: 4. The CDR3 runs to 15 residues. Germline V gives CDR1 SEHNR, CDR2 FQNEAQ (reference sequence). The CDR3 nucleotides are TGTGCCAGCAGATCCGGGACAGGCTCTGGAAACACCATATATTTT. It codes for CASRSGTGSGNTIYF.

The V gene is TRBV5-1, the J gene TRBJ1-6; no clear D gene. Trimming took 4 bases from V and 7 from J, leaving 12 bases between them. The CDR3 is made up of 14 amino acids. Germline V lookup: CDR1 SGHRS, CDR2 YFSETQ. This chain's CDR3 is CASSPGRGNSPLHF. The CDR3 DNA reads TGCGCCAGCAGCCCCGGACGGGGAAATTCACCCCTCCACTTT.

This clone showed up just a few times. The J gene is TRBJ2-1, the V gene TRBV19; 12 nucleotides agree with TRBD2. Trimming cost V 4 bases and J 5 bases; bases outside gene matches: 12. This CDR3 is 18 amino acids long. Per the germline V gene, CDR1 is LNHDA and CDR2 is SQIVND (reference sequence). In DNA, the CDR3 is TGTGCCAGTAGTAAAGTCCTAGCGGGAGGGTTAGCCGACAATGAGCAGTTCTTC. It yields the protein CASSKVLAGGLADNEQFF.

The genes are TRBV28 and TRBJ1-1, with 8 bases fitting TRBD1. The CDR3 extends over 14 amino acids. Germline values: CDR1 MDHEN, CDR2 SYDVKM. V shed 4 bases and J 6 bases; nucleotides not matched to a gene: 7. The CDR3 DNA follows: TGTGCCAGCAGTTGGGGACAGGAAATCGCTGAAGCTTTCTTT. Translation gives CASSWGQEIAEAFF.

This rearrangement joins TRBV19 to TRBJ1-1; D is unclear. Germline lookup yields CDR1 LNHDA and CDR2 SQIVND (reference sequence). The ends were cut back, 0 bases at V and 2 bases at J, with 13 bases in the middle. The CDR3 contains 16 residues. The CDR3 reads CASSIDLFSGNTEAFF. The CDR3, as DNA: TGTGCCAGTAGTATAGATCTATTCTCAGGAAACACTGAAGCTTTCTTT.

The V and J genes are TRBV28 and TRBJ1-2; 10 bases are a match to TRBD1. The CDR3 totals 15 residues. CDR1 is MDHEN and CDR2 is SYDVKM in the germline V gene. With V trimmed by 7 bases and J by 4 bases, 9 bases remained unmatched. CDR3 in DNA: TGTGCCAGCACCCTACGACAGGGGGCCCTCTATGGCTACACCTTC. It translates to CASTLRQGALYGYTF.

This chain joins TRBV5-6 and TRBJ1-2; a possible D gene is TRBD1 (5 bases). This CDR3 has 14 amino acids. V gave up 3 bases and J gave up 4 bases, with 13 bases separating them. CDR1 SGHDT and CDR2 YYEEEE come from the germline V gene. CDR3 sequence (DNA): TGTGCCAGCAGCTCTGCGGGGGAGGCCTATGGCTACACCTTC. Amino acids: CASSSAGEAYGYTF.

This rearrangement joins TRBV2 to TRBJ2-1; the match to TRBD2 covers 10 bases. The CDR3 spans 15 residues. Losses at the gene ends were 5 bases for V and 7 bases for J; bases not matched to a gene: 8. Germline loops: CDR1 SNHLY, CDR2 FYNNEI. CDR3 bases: TGTGCCAGCAGTCCGGCAGCGGGAGGGGGAAATGAGCAGTTCTTC. This gives the protein CASSPAAGGGNEQFF.

This sequence joins TRBV28 and TRBJ2-5, with 10 bases identical to TRBD2. From germline, CDR1 is MDHEN and CDR2 SYDVKM. This CDR3 is 15 amino acids long. The J segment lost 4 bases and the V segment lost 1 base, leaving 3 bases of the junction unmatched. This CDR3 is CASSLLLAGGETQYF. The CDR3 DNA reads TGTGCCAGCAGTTTATTATTAGCGGGAGGAGAGACCCAGTACTTC.

The chain recombines TRBV24-1 with TRBJ2-1; 13 bases agree with TRBD2. Trimming cost V 2 bases and J 10 bases; bases outside gene matches: 1. Germline assignment: CDR1 KGHDR and CDR2 SFDVKD. The CDR3 runs 14 residues. The CDR3 spells CATSDSLAGGEQFF. CDR3 sequence (DNA): TGTGCCACCAGTGATTCACTAGCGGGAGGGGAGCAGTTCTTC.

The chain has TRBV28 and TRBJ1-2; D gene unclear. V gave up 4 bases and J gave up 5 bases, with 8 bases separating them. The germline CDR1 and CDR2 sequences are MDHEN and SYDVKM. The CDR3 consists of 12 residues. The CDR3 loop is CASSSTFYGYTF. The CDR3 DNA is TGTGCCAGCAGTTCTACCTTTTATGGCTACACCTTC.

This chain links TRBV9 with TRBJ2-7; no clear D. This CDR3 has 14 residues. Germline V gene lookup returns CDR1 SGDLS and CDR2 YYNGEE. V was trimmed by 4 bases and J by 3 bases, leaving 14 bases between them. The CDR3 is CASSRGSVGYEQYF. Here the CDR3 DNA reads TGTGCCAGCAGCCGAGGCTCAGTGGGCTACGAGCAGTACTTC.

J is TRBJ2-5 and V is TRBV7-9, with 7 nucleotides matching TRBD2. Germline assignment: CDR1 SEHNR and CDR2 FQNEAQ (reference sequence). Trimming took 5 bases from V and 1 from J; bases not matched to a gene: 13. The CDR3 length is 17 residues. The CDR3 spells CASSARVGGGRQETQYF. CDR3 in DNA: TGTGCCAGCAGCGCCAGAGTTGGGGGAGGGCGCCAAGAGACCCAGTACTTC.

The V call is TRBV3-1 (or the pseudogene TRBV3-2), the J call TRBJ1-3, with TRBD1 matching 7 bases. This CDR3 spans 14 amino acids. The germline gives CDR1 LGHDT, CDR2 YNNKEL (reference sequence). After removal of 4 bases from V and 2 bases from J, the junction contained 2 bases not matched to a gene. As DNA, the CDR3 is TGTGCCAGCAGCCGACAGGGCACTGGAAACACCATATATTTT. As protein: CASSRQGTGNTIYF.

This chain joins TRBV28 and TRBJ1-1, with D perhaps TRBD1 (6 bases). Trimming stripped 5 bases from V and 1 base from J, with 14 bases between. Germline loops: CDR1 MDHEN, CDR2 SYDVKM. The CDR3 totals 15 residues. Written as DNA, the CDR3 is TGTGCCAGCAGTCGGGACACAGAGGCGAACACTGAAGCTTTCTTT. Encoded protein: CASSRDTEANTEAFF.

The genes are TRBV18 and TRBJ2-3, with D possibly being TRBD2 (6 bases). Germline assignment: CDR1 KGHSH and CDR2 LQKENI. V was trimmed by 2 bases and J by 9 bases, leaving 15 bases between them. The CDR3 runs 14 residues. CDR3 amino acids: CASSPMGGTGTQYF. CDR3 nucleotides: TGTGCCAGCTCACCAATGGGCGGGACTGGGACGCAGTATTTT.

This clone was recorded only once. Relative to the germline gene, one junction end is altered; a read error may explain this. The CDR3 loop is CASSYRRDTVRSF. Written as DNA, the CDR3 is TGTGCCAGCAGTTACCGCCGGGACACCGTAAGAAGCTTC. The V call is TRBV2, the J call TRBJ2-7; weak D call: TRBD1 (6 bases). CDR3 length: 13 amino acids. CDR1 is SNHLY and CDR2 is FYNNEI in the germline V gene.

The chain carries TRBV30 and TRBJ1-6, with D maybe TRBD1 (6 bases). The V end lost 8 bases, the J end lost 6 bases, and 17 bases lay between the germline ends. Germline V CDR1 and CDR2: GTSNPN, SVGIG (reference sequence). This CDR3 has 14 residues. CDR3 sequence reads: CASDNRDSNSPLHF. The CDR3 DNA sequence: TGTGCCAGTGATAACAGGGATTCTAATTCACCCCTCCACTTT.

The chain has TRBV6-5 and TRBJ2-7; 11 positions match TRBD2. The CDR3 covers 15 residues. The trim removed 3 bases at V and 4 bases at J, leaving 5 bases unmatched. Germline V CDR1 and CDR2: MNHEY, SVGAGI. The CDR3 DNA is TGTGCCAGCAGTTATACTAGCGGGGGACCTTACGAGCAGTACTTC. Its translation: CASSYTSGGPYEQYF.

As DNA, the CDR3 is TGTGCCAGCAGCGTAGGACTAGCGGGAGTAGGTGGCACCGGGGAGCTGTTTTTT. It codes for CASSVGLAGVGGTGELFF. V usage is TRBV9 and J usage is TRBJ2-2; 12 nucleotides agree with TRBD2. In germline, CDR1 is SGDLS, CDR2 YYNGEE. After removal of 0 bases from V and 4 bases from J, the junction contained 7 bases not matched to a gene. The CDR3 is 18 amino acids.

This clone appeared a few times. The chain joins TRBV5-1 to TRBJ1-2; D unresolved. The CDR3 spans 12 residues. Germline V gives CDR1 SGHRS, CDR2 YFSETQ. Trimming left V 0 bases short and J 5 bases short, with 5 bases between. The CDR3 sequence: CASSLESYGYTF. The CDR3 nucleotides read TGCGCCAGCAGCTTGGAATCGTATGGCTACACCTTC.

The V and J genes are TRBV9 and TRBJ2-1; TRBD2 aligns across 14 bases. With V trimmed by 4 bases and J by 6 bases, 6 bases remained unmatched. CDR1 and CDR2 from the germline V gene are SGDLS and YYNGEE. This CDR3 region has 16 residues. For the CDR3, the DNA is TGTGCCAGCAGCTTTGGGGGACTAGCGGGAGTCAATGAGCAGTTCTTC. Translating it yields CASSFGGLAGVNEQFF.

The V call is TRBV6-5, the J call TRBJ2-5; TRBD2 agrees at 13 bases. The CDR3 has 15 amino acids. Germline assignment: CDR1 MNHEY and CDR2 SVGAGI. Trimming removed 8 bases from V and 5 bases from J; junction bases left unmatched: 8. CDR3 in amino acids: CASAGLAGARETQYF. CDR3 nucleotides: TGTGCCAGCGCTGGACTAGCGGGAGCTCGGGAGACCCAGTACTTC.

The chain uses TRBV12-5 and TRBJ2-1; 14 bases are shared with TRBD2. The length of the CDR3 is 15 residues. V lost 6 bases and J lost 3; bases outside the gene matches: 1. Germline V CDR1 and CDR2: LGHNT, FRNRAP. The CDR3 sequence: CASGTSGRVYNEQFF. The CDR3 nucleotides are TGTGCTAGTGGGACTAGCGGGAGGGTCTACAATGAGCAGTTCTTC.